This entry concerns a single TCR beta chain. This sample is part of a study of blood T cell repertoires in COVID-19. Background on the study: Collection of acute and convalescent COVID-19 samples took place in the United States, Italy and Spain. T cells, B-cell-depleted T cells, or PBMCs supplied cDNA or gDNA.

CDR3 length equals 13 residues. Germline V gives CDR1 WNHNN, CDR2 SYGVQD (reference sequence). The trim removed 7 bases at V and 4 bases at J, leaving 5 bases unmatched. Authors' analysis steps: Estimated nucleated cell counts came from reference gene primer amplification. Data came from immunoSEQ multiplex PCR; TCRdb stores just in-frame clones and leaves some out. Clone size and V and J calls were adopted from that table, with D and trimming inferred from the DNA. Of 150,000 to 200,000 clones listed, about 74% were seen once; the top ten hold 2.5% to 3%. This chain joins TRBV10-1 and TRBJ2-3; TRBD1 aligns across 7 bases. This sequence was found in a woman of 80 years or more with acute or convalescent COVID-19. The sequenced sample was peripheral blood. Written as DNA, the CDR3 is TGCGCCAGCACGGCAGGGGGATCAGATACGCAGTATTTT. It is translated as CASTAGGSDTQYF.